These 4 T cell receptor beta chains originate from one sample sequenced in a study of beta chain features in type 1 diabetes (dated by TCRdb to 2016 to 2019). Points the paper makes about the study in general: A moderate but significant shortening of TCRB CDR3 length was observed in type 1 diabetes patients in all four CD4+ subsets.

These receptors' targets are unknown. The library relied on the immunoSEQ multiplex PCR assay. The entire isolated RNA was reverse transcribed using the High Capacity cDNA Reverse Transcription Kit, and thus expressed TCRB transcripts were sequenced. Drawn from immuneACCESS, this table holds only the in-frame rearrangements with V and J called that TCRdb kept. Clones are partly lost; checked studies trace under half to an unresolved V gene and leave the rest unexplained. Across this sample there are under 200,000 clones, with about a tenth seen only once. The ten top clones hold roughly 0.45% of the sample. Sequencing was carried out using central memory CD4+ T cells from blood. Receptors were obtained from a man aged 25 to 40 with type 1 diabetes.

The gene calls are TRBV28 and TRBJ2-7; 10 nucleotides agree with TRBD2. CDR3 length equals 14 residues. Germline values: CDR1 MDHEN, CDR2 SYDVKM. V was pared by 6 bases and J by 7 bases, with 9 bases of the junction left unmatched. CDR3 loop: CASRLAGRRGEQYF. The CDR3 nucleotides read TGTGCCAGCAGACTAGCGGGACGTCGTGGGGAGCAGTACTTC.

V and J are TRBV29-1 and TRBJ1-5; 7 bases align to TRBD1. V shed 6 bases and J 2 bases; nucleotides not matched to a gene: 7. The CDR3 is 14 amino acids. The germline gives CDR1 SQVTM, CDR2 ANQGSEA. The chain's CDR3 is CSVTTGVGNQPQHF. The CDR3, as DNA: TGCAGCGTCACTACAGGGGTGGGCAATCAGCCCCAGCATTTT.

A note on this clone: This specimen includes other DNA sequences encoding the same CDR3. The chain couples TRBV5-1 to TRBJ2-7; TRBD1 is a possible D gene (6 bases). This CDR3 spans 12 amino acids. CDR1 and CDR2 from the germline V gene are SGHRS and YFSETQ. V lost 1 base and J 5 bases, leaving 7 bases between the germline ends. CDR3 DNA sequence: TGCGCCAGCAGCTTGCAGGGGAACGAGCAGTACTTC. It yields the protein CASSLQGNEQYF.

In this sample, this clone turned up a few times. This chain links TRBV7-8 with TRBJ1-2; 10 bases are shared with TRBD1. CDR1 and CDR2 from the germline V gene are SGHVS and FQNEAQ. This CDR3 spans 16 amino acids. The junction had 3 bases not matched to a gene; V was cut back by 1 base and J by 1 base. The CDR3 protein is CASSLVGTGVNYGYTF. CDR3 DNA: TGTGCCAGCAGCTTAGTCGGGACAGGGGTTAACTATGGCTACACCTTC.